This T cell receptor beta chain was identified during a study of blood T cell repertoires in COVID-19. Study in general: Samples representing acute and convalescent COVID-19 were sourced from the United States, Italy and Spain. T cells, B-cell-depleted T cells, or PBMCs provided the cDNA or gDNA that served as material.

In the original workflow: Reference gene primer amplification gave estimated nucleated cell counts. TCRdb keeps only in-frame clones here, not all; method: immunoSEQ multiplex PCR. From that table come the V and J calls and clone size; the DNA was used to work out D and trimming. The sample holds about 59,000 clones, 70% to 75% seen once. V was shortened by 4 bases and J by 3 bases, with 16 bases between the two germline ends. CDR3 length: 16 residues. Germline CDR1 MNHEY, CDR2 SVGAGI. Sequenced material: peripheral blood. The TCR was taken from a woman in her 70s with acute or convalescent COVID-19. This chain uses TRBV6-5 with TRBJ1-5; D is possibly TRBD1 (5 bases). CDR3 region: CASSSGTPAPNQPQHF. Written as DNA, the CDR3 is TGTGCCAGCAGTTCCGGGACTCCAGCCCCCAATCAGCCCCAGCATTTT.